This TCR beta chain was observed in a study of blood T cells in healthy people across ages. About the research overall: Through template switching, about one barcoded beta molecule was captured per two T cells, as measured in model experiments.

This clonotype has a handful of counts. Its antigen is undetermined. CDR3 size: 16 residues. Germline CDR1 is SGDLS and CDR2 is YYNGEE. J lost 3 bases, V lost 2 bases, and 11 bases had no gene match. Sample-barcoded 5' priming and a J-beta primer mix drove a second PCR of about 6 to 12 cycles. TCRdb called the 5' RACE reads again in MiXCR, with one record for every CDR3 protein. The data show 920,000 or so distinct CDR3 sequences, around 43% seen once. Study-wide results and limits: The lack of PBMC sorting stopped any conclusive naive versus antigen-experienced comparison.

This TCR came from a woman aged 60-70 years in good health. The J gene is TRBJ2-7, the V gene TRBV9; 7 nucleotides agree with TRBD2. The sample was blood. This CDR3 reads CASSVGPSGGDYEQYF. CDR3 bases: TGTGCCAGCAGCGTTGGCCCATCTGGGGGGGACTACGAGCAGTACTTC.